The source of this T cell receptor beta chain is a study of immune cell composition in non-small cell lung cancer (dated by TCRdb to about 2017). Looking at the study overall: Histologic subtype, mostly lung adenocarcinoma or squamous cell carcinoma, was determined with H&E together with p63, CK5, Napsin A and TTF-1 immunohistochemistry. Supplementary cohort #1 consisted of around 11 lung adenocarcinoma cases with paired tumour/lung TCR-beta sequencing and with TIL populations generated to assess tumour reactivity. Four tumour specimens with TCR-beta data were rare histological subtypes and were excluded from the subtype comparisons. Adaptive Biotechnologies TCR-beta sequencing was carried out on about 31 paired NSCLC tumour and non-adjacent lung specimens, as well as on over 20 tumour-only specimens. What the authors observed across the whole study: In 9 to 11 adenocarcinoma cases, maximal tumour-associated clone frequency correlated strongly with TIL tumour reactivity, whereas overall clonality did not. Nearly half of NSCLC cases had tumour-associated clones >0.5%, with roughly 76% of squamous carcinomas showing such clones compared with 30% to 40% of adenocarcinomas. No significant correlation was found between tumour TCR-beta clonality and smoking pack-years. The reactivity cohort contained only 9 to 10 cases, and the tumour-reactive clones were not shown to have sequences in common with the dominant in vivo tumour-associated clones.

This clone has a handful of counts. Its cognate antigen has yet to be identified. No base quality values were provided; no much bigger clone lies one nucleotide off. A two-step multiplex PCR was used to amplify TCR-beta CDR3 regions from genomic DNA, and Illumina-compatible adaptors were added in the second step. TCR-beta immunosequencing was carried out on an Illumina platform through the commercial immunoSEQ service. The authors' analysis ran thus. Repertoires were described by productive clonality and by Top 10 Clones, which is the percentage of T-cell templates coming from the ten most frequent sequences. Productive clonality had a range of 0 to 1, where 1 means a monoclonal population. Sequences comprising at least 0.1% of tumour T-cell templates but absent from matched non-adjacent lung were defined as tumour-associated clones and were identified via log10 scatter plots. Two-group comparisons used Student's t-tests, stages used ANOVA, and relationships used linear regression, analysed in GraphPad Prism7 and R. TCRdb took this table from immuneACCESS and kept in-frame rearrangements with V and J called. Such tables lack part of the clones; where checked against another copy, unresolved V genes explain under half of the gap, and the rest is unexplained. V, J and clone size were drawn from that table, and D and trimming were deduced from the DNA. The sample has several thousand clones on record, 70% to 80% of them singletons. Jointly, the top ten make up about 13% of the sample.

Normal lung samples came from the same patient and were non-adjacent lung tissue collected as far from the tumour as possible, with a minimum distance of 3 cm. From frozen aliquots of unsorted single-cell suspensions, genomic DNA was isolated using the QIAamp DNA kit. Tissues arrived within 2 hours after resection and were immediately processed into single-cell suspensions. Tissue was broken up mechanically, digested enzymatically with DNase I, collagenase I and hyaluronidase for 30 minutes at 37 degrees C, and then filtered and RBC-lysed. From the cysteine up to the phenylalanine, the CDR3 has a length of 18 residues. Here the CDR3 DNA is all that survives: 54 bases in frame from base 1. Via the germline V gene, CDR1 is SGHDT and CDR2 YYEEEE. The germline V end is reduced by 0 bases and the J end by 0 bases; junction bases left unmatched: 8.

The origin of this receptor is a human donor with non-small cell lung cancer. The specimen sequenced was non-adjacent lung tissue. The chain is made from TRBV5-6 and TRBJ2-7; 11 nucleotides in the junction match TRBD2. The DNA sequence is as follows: TGTGCCAGCAGCTTGGTAACTAGCGGGGGCGCGAGCTCCTACGAGCAGTACTTC. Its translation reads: CASSLVTSGGASSYEQYF.